The 20 T cell receptor beta chains listed next were all sequenced from one sample in a study of PD-1 blockade in classical Hodgkin lymphoma. This sample's time point: cycle 4 day 1 (C4D1), after more than five weeks of nivolumab. Every patient was affected by relapse after autologous stem cell transplantation, while exposure to brentuximab vedotin was not uniform. Clones were read by immunoSEQ multiplex PCR, and TCRdb kept only the in-frame ones, dropping some. The sample comprises about 25,000 clones, 80% to 90% of which are singletons, and 6.2% rests with the top ten. The starting material was peripheral blood mononuclear cells (PBMCs), obtained before the fourth cycle of nivolumab. These receptor sequences come from a human donor with classical Hodgkin lymphoma.

The chain has TRBV28 and TRBJ1-3; D not certain. The germline V gene encodes CDR1 MDHEN and CDR2 SYDVKM. V lost 2 bases and J lost 0, with 11 bases in between. The length of the CDR3 is 16 residues. CDR3 DNA: TGTGCCAGCAGTTTAGTACAGTCACCCTCTGGAAACACCATATATTTT. This sequence encodes CASSLVQSPSGNTIYF.

V gene TRBV27 combines with J gene TRBJ2-2, with 8 bases fitting TRBD2. J gave up 4 bases and V 3 bases, and 4 bases lay outside the gene matches. Germline CDR1 is MNHEY and CDR2 is SMNVEV (reference sequence). There are 15 residues in the CDR3. Written as DNA, the CDR3 is TGTGCCAGCAGTTTCGTGGCGGGAGGCACCGGGGAGCTGTTTTTT. Translation gives CASSFVAGGTGELFF.

The chain joins TRBV2 to TRBJ1-5, with 10 bases matching TRBD1. V shed 7 bases and J 4 bases; nucleotides not matched to a gene: 7. The CDR3 has 15 amino acids. The germline CDR1 and CDR2 sequences are SNHLY and FYNNEI. The CDR3 loop reads CASILGQGVNQPQHF. The CDR3 bases are TGTGCCAGCATACTTGGACAGGGGGTGAATCAGCCCCAGCATTTT. The entire variable domain, with the rest obtained from reference TRBV2 and TRBJ1-5, is as follows: EPEVTQTPSHQVTQMGQEVILRCVPISNHLYFYWYRQILGQKVEFLVSFYNNEISEKSEIFDDQFSVERPDGSNFTLKIRSTKLEDSAMYFCASILGQGVNQPQHFGDGTRLSIL.

The genes are TRBV10-3 and TRBJ1-2; D is possibly TRBD1 (5 bases). Looked up from germline, CDR1 is ENHRY and CDR2 is SYGVKD. This CDR3 has 13 amino acids. The V and J ends lost 3 bases and 2 bases respectively, with 7 bases between them. CDR3 in DNA: TGTGCCATCAGTGAAGACAGAAACTATGGCTACACCTTC. As protein: CAISEDRNYGYTF.

This clone was counted between two and nine times. V and J are TRBV15 and TRBJ1-4; unclear D gene. The germline CDR1 and CDR2 sequences are LNHNV and YYDKDF (reference sequence). The CDR3 is 19 amino acids. The V gene lost 0 bases and the J gene lost 0 bases, with 17 bases spanning the gap. CDR3 bases: TGTGCCACCAGCAGAGATTCTGGGGAGGCCCGAGCAACTAATGAAAAACTGTTTTTT. Its translation is CATSRDSGEARATNEKLFF.

V and J are TRBV4-3 and TRBJ2-2; TRBD1 agrees at 8 bases. The CDR3 has 17 amino acids. CDR1 and CDR2 (germline): LGHNA, YSLEER. V lost 0 bases to trimming and J lost 3 bases; unmatched junction nucleotides: 6. The CDR3 reads CASSQDWQGAYTGELFF. The CDR3 DNA reads TGCGCCAGCAGCCAAGATTGGCAGGGGGCTTACACCGGGGAGCTGTTTTTT.

This clone was detected once. This chain links TRBV27 with TRBJ2-6, with 9 positions matching TRBD1. V shed 6 bases and J 3 bases; nucleotides not matched to a gene: 12. Germline assignment: CDR1 MNHEY and CDR2 SMNVEV (reference sequence). CDR3 length: 18 residues. The CDR3 spells CASSQKAQGAGGANVLTF. The CDR3 DNA reads as TGTGCCAGCAGCCAGAAGGCACAGGGGGCGGGTGGGGCCAACGTCCTGACTTTC.

This chain connects TRBV28 to TRBJ2-1, with no clear D. The germline gives CDR1 MDHEN, CDR2 SYDVKM. Trimming pared 4 bases from V and 2 bases from J, leaving 15 bases between. The CDR3 runs to 16 residues. CDR3 sequence: CASSYHVQSAYNEQFF. The CDR3 DNA reads TGTGCCAGCAGTTACCATGTTCAGAGTGCCTACAATGAGCAGTTCTTC.

The V gene is TRBV28, the J gene TRBJ2-7, with 7 nucleotides matching TRBD2. The CDR3 runs 14 residues. V dropped 5 bases and J dropped 0; count of bases not matched to a gene: 4. CDR1 and CDR2 from the germline V gene are MDHEN and SYDVKM. As DNA, the CDR3 is TGTGCCAGCAGTCCTCTAGCGGTCTCCTACGAGCAGTACTTC. Protein product: CASSPLAVSYEQYF.

The V gene is TRBV2, the J gene TRBJ1-1; D gene uncertain. With 8 bases removed from V and 3 bases from J, the gap between germline ends came to 19 bases. CDR1 is SNHLY, CDR2 FYNNEI, per germline. The CDR3 sequence is 15 residues long. This CDR3 is CASALTISADTEAFF. CDR3 nucleotides: TGTGCCAGCGCCCTGACAATCTCTGCGGACACTGAAGCTTTCTTT.

The chain uses TRBV27 and TRBJ2-3; 9 bases fit TRBD2. This CDR3 has 10 residues. Trimming removed 10 bases from V and 9 bases from J; junction bases left unmatched: 2. CDR1 is MNHEY, CDR2 SMNVEV, per germline (reference sequence). DNA of the CDR3: TGTGCCACCGGACTAGCGACGCAGTATTTT. Amino acids: CATGLATQYF.

About this clone: A much larger clone is a single base away; this may be a read error. This chain links TRBV2 with TRBJ2-7; the D call may be TRBD1 or TRBD2 (5 bases each). Germline lookup yields CDR1 SNHLY and CDR2 FYNNEI. The CDR3 totals 11 residues. V lost 5 bases and J 4 bases, leaving 6 bases between the germline ends. The CDR3 is CASSWGYEQYF. The CDR3 region has the DNA TGTGCCAGCAGTTGGGGGTACGAGCAGTACTTC.

The rearrangement uses TRBV4-3 and TRBJ2-5; perhaps D is TRBD1 or TRBD2 (7 bases each). V was cut by 1 base and J by 6 bases, with 18 bases left in between. Germline CDR1 reads LGHNA; CDR2 reads YSLEER. This CDR3 is 16 amino acids long. In DNA, the CDR3 is TGCGCCAGCAGCCAAGTGGGGGCAGGGGGGGTGAAGACCCAGTACTTC. It is translated as CASSQVGAGGVKTQYF.

The gene calls are TRBV10-3 and TRBJ2-5; 12 bases are shared with TRBD2. CDR1 and CDR2 from the germline V gene are ENHRY and SYGVKD. V lost 6 bases to trimming and J lost 5 bases; unmatched junction nucleotides: 7. The CDR3 is 15 amino acids. The CDR3 is CAIRQTSGSPETQYF. CDR3 nucleotide sequence: TGTGCCATCAGACAGACTAGCGGGAGTCCGGAGACCCAGTACTTC.

The rearrangement joins TRBV28 to TRBJ2-7; D might be TRBD2 (6 bases). Germline CDR1 reads MDHEN; CDR2 reads SYDVKM. This CDR3 has 18 amino acids. Trimming stripped 7 bases from V and 1 base from J, with 26 bases between. The CDR3 protein is CASTLPKRAEVGSYEQYF. CDR3 nucleotides: TGTGCCAGCACCCTTCCCAAGCGGGCAGAGGTTGGGTCCTACGAGCAGTACTTC.

The chain employs TRBV7-2 and TRBJ1-1, with D possibly matching TRBD1 (5 bases). The CDR3 covers 16 residues. V was cut by 4 bases and J by 4 bases, with 19 bases left in between. Germline CDR1 and CDR2: SGHTA and FQGNSA. The CDR3 nucleotides are TGTGCCAGCAGCTCGGGTCGGGATACGGGGGGCACTGAAGCTTTCTTT. Protein product: CASSSGRDTGGTEAFF.

V usage is TRBV6-5 and J usage is TRBJ1-1; D is unclear. V was shortened by 0 bases and J by 0 bases, with 2 bases between the two germline ends. CDR3 length: 13 residues. Germline V gene lookup returns CDR1 MNHEY and CDR2 SVGAGI. The CDR3 DNA is TGTGCCAGCAGTTACTCATTGAACACTGAAGCTTTCTTT. It translates to CASSYSLNTEAFF.

There are a few counts of this clone. The chain uses TRBV2 and TRBJ1-2; maybe TRBD1 (6 bases). The germline CDR1 and CDR2 sequences are SNHLY and FYNNEI. CDR3 length equals 15 residues. Trimming cost V 2 bases and J 4 bases, with 14 bases left between them. The CDR3 loop is CASSERRAGAYGYTF. The CDR3 DNA reads TGTGCCAGCAGTGAAAGGAGGGCAGGGGCCTATGGCTACACCTTC.

This clone was recorded a few times. V gene TRBV11-2 combines with J gene TRBJ2-2, with D unresolved. The ends were cut back, 7 bases at V and 5 bases at J, with 14 bases in the middle. The CDR3 totals 14 residues. CDR1 SGHAT and CDR2 FQNNGV come from the germline V gene. CDR3 loop: CASTFSGWTGELFF. In DNA form, the CDR3 reads TGTGCCAGCACCTTCAGTGGTTGGACCGGGGAGCTGTTTTTT.

The chain employs TRBV7-9 and TRBJ1-5; TRBD1 aligns across 8 bases. CDR1 is SEHNR and CDR2 is FQNEAQ in the germline V gene (reference sequence). V shed 5 bases, J shed 2 bases, and the junction held 2 bases outside the gene matches. The CDR3 has 14 residues. The CDR3 here is CASSTDRGNQPQHF. As DNA, the CDR3 is TGTGCCAGCAGCACGGACAGGGGCAATCAGCCCCAGCATTTT.